Each of the 14 T cell receptor beta chains below was sequenced from the same sample in a study of shared clonotypes between healthy human individuals (dated by TCRdb to the early 2020s). Libraries were prepared through the immunoSEQ multiplex PCR assay. TCRdb's version of the immuneACCESS table is confined to in-frame rearrangements and falls short of the full clone set. An unresolved V gene accounts for under half of the shortfall where checked; the remainder is of unknown origin. In this sample the table shows over a million clones, around 82% of which occur a single time. The ten largest account for 0.55% to 0.7% of the sample. Sequenced sample: memory CD4+ T cells from PBMCs. Interpreted using the paper, the cell subset or site label stands for: CD45RA-negative fraction. Source of these receptors: a man aged 18 to 29 in good health. Some clones in this sample may be carry-over from other donors' samples.

This rearrangement joins TRBV2 to TRBJ1-3; D not resolved. The CDR3 length is 14 residues. CDR1 and CDR2 from the germline V gene are SNHLY and FYNNEI. Deletions cut 10 bases from V and 0 bases from J, with 13 bases between. The CDR3 loop is CATKTGTSGNTIYF. The DNA of the CDR3 is TGTGCCACCAAAACCGGTACCTCTGGAAACACCATATATTTT.

Remarks on this clone: Other DNA sequences in this sample translate to the same CDR3. This chain connects TRBV19 to TRBJ2-2; D uncertain. The CDR3 loop spans 14 amino acids. The V and J ends lost 3 bases and 0 bases respectively, with 5 bases between them. The V gene's germline CDR1 is LNHDA and CDR2 SQIVND (reference sequence). The CDR3 bases are TGTGCCAGTAGTATTGGACCGAACACCGGGGAGCTGTTTTTT. Protein product: CASSIGPNTGELFF.

The gene calls are TRBV9 and TRBJ1-3; D uncertain. The CDR3 runs to 13 residues. V dropped 7 bases and J dropped 6 bases, with 14 bases sitting between them. The germline V gene has CDR1 SGDLS and CDR2 YYNGEE. The CDR3 DNA sequence: TGTGCCAGCGGGCCCGGCGACCCAAACACCATATATTTT. Its translation: CASGPGDPNTIYF.

The sample holds a few counts of this clone. This chain uses TRBV18 with TRBJ2-3; the D call may be TRBD1 or TRBD2 (6 bases each). The CDR3 loop spans 14 amino acids. V was cut by 3 bases and J by 5 bases, with 12 bases left in between. Looked up from germline, CDR1 is KGHSH and CDR2 is LQKENI. CDR3 residues: CASSPAGGQDTQYF. The CDR3 DNA reads TGTGCCAGCTCACCCGCCGGGGGACAAGATACGCAGTATTTT.

This clone has more than one count but fewer than ten. The rearrangement joins TRBV2 to TRBJ1-4; no reliable D call. Between the trimmed V and J ends, which lost 3 bases and 8 bases, there was a span of 7 bases. This CDR3 is 12 amino acids long. Germline lookup yields CDR1 SNHLY and CDR2 FYNNEI. Written as DNA, the CDR3 is TGTGCCAGCAGTGACATAGGAGAAAAACTGTTTTTT. Translating it yields CASSDIGEKLFF.

The rearrangement uses TRBV4-2 and TRBJ2-7; 10 bases align to TRBD1. The CDR3 is made up of 15 amino acids. V was pared by 1 base and J by 3 bases, with 3 bases of the junction left unmatched. CDR1 is LGHNA, CDR2 YNFKEQ, per germline. CDR3 sequence (DNA): TGTGCCAGCAGCCAAGCCAGGACAGGGGGCTACGAGCAGTACTTC. It specifies CASSQARTGGYEQYF.

The rearrangement links TRBV5-7 to TRBJ2-1; 11 bases are a match to TRBD2. TRBV5-7 falls under the ORF class, with uncertain function. V gave up 5 bases and J gave up 1 base; unmatched junction bases: 11. CDR3 size: 18 residues. The chain's CDR3 is CASRRSGRDYYSYNEQFF. CDR3 coding DNA: TGTGCCAGCAGACGTAGCGGGAGGGATTACTATTCCTACAATGAGCAGTTCTTC.

The chain joins TRBV7-2 to TRBJ1-2, with D hard to call. With 3 bases removed from V and 8 bases from J, the gap between germline ends came to 10 bases. Germline loops: CDR1 SGHTA, CDR2 FQGNSA. The CDR3 runs 12 residues. CDR3 sequence (DNA): TGTGCCAGCAGCTTTTCCGGGAGGGGCTACACCTTC. Amino acid sequence: CASSFSGRGYTF.

The rearrangement uses TRBV5-1 and TRBJ2-7; 8 bases line up with TRBD1. CDR3 length: 15 amino acids. The germline V gene encodes CDR1 SGHRS and CDR2 YFSETQ. V shed 8 bases and J 7 bases; nucleotides not matched to a gene: 17. Here the CDR3 reads CASSGGTTGGREQYF. The CDR3, as DNA: TGCGCCAGTAGTGGTGGGACAACAGGGGGAAGGGAGCAGTACTTC.

This clone was recorded a few times. The V and J genes are TRBV25-1 and TRBJ1-3, with TRBD1 matching over 8 bases. The CDR3 runs to 14 residues. Looked up from germline, CDR1 is MGHDK and CDR2 is SYGVNS. The trim removed 5 bases at V and 4 bases at J, leaving 4 bases unmatched. CDR3 region: CASSSWTGGNTIYF. The CDR3, as DNA: TGTGCCAGCAGTTCCTGGACAGGGGGAAACACCATATATTTT.

CDR3 residues: CASSMRDRGAYEQYF. The CDR3 nucleotides read TGTGCCAGTAGTATGCGGGACAGGGGGGCGTACGAGCAGTACTTC. This sequence joins TRBV19 and TRBJ2-7; 11 bases are a match to TRBD1. The length of the CDR3 is 15 residues. Germline CDR1 reads LNHDA; CDR2 reads SQIVND (reference sequence). The V and J ends lost 3 bases and 4 bases, in that order; junction bases with no gene match: 5. Full variable domain (missing parts from reference TRBV19 and TRBJ2-7): DGGITQSPKYLFRKEGQNVTLSCEQNLNHDAMYWYRQDPGQGLRLIYYSQIVNDFQKGDIAEGYSVSREKKESFPLTVTSAQKNPTAFYLCASSMRDRGAYEQYFGPGTRLTVT.

The chain uses TRBV4-1 and TRBJ1-4; 8 nucleotides align to TRBD1. This CDR3 is 16 amino acids long. Germline V gene data show CDR1 as MGHRA and CDR2 as YSYEKL. V gave up 0 bases and J gave up 6 bases; unmatched junction bases: 6. CDR3 coding DNA: TGCGCCAGCAGCCAAGAATCAGGGGGCTTCGATGAAAAACTGTTTTTT. Amino acids: CASSQESGGFDEKLFF.

V usage is TRBV9 and J usage is TRBJ2-1; D is unresolved. The CDR3 is 15 residues long. Germline values: CDR1 SGDLS, CDR2 YYNGEE. Trimming left V 0 bases short and J 13 bases short, with 20 bases between. Here the CDR3 reads CASSVGTVGYTVQFF. CDR3 in DNA: TGTGCCAGCAGCGTAGGAACAGTGGGCTACACGGTCCAGTTCTTC.

The chain employs TRBV6-5 and TRBJ1-5; possibly TRBD1 for D (5 bases). The CDR3 has 15 residues. V was shortened by 6 bases and J by 10 bases, with 22 bases between the two germline ends. Germline V CDR1 and CDR2: MNHEY, SVGAGI. CDR3 loop: CASSKTRTGVTPQHF. CDR3 bases: TGTGCCAGCAGCAAGACCAGGACGGGGGTGACCCCCCAGCATTTT.